This TCR beta chain was identified during a study of T cells in Graves' hyperthyroidism and ophthalmopathy. TCR beta CDR3 regions were amplified from RNA transcripts. Researchers ran a first-round RT-PCR on the TCR CDR3 using the HTBI primer set. From the multiplex PCR reads, TCRdb called clonotypes with MiXCR, one entry per CDR3 protein. The table has fewer than 750,000 distinct CDR3 sequences, more than 45% seen once. The CDR3 has 15 residues. Germline loops: CDR1 SGHDT, CDR2 YYEEEE. Trimming cost V 5 bases and J 7 bases; bases outside gene matches: 10. Sequenced: peripheral blood or thyroid tissue (not recorded which). The rearrangement joins TRBV5-6 to TRBJ1-4; 8 positions agree with TRBD1. The clonotype was recovered from a woman under 30 with Graves' hyperthyroidism. This CDR3 is CASSTDRVYGEKLFF. The CDR3, as DNA: TGTGCCAGCAGTACGGACAGGGTCTACGGTGAAAAACTGTTTTTT.